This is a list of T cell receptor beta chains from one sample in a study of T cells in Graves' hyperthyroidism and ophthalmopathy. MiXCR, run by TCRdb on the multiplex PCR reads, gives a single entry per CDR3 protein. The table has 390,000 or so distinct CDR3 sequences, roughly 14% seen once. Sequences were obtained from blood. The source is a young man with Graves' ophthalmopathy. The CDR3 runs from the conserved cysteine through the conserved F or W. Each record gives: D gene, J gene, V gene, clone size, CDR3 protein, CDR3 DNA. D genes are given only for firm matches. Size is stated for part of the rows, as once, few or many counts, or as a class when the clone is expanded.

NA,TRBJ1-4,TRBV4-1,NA,CASSQAGGANEKLFF,TGCGCCAGCAGCCAAGCCGGGGGGGCTAATGAAAAACTGTTTTTT
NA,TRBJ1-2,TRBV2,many,CASSEGAGTEYGYTF,TGTGCCAGCAGTGAAGGAGCCGGGACGGAGTATGGCTACACCTTC
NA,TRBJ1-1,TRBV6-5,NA,CASSYRADRPAFF,TGTGCCAGCAGTTATCGGGCGGATCGGCCGGCTTTCTTT
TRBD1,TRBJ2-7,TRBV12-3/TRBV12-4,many,CASSRRQGPYEQYF,TGTGCCAGCAGTCGCCGACAGGGTCCCTACGAGCAGTACTTC
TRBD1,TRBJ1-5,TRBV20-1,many,CSASLGTGYQPQHF,TGCAGTGCTAGCCTGGGGACAGGGTATCAGCCCCAGCATTTT
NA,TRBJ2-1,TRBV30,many,CAWSGLFEQFF,TGTGCCTGGAGTGGACTTTTTGAGCAGTTCTTC
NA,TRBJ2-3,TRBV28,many,CASSPTGRAQYF,TGTGCCAGCAGCCCAACCGGCAGGGCGCAGTATTTT
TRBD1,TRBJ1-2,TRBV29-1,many,CSSGQGDYGYTF,TGCAGCTCCGGACAGGGCGACTATGGCTACACCTTC
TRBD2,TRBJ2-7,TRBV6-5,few,CASSYPGLAGAYEQYF,TGTGCCAGCAGTTACCCCGGACTAGCGGGGGCCTACGAGCAGTACTTC
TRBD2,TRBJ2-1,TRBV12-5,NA,CASGSEWREGFYNEQFF,TGTGCTAGTGGTTCTGAGTGGCGGGAGGGCTTCTACAATGAGCAGTTCTTC
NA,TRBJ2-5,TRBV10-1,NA,CASRGGGQETQYF,TGCGCCAGTAGAGGGGGGGGGCAAGAGACCCAGTACTTC
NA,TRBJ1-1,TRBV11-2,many,CASSSSRNTEAFF,TGTGCCAGCAGCTCTAGCAGGAACACTGAAGCTTTCTTT
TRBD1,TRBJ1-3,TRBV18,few,CTSSPPGQGGGNTIYF,TGTACCAGCTCACCACCGGGACAGGGAGGTGGAAACACCATATATTTT
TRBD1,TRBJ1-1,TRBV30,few,CAWTETGRFTEAFF,TGTGCCTGGACTGAGACAGGGCGGTTCACTGAAGCTTTCTTT
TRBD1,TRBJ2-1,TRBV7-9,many,CASSRTGGMSNEQFF,TGTGCCAGCAGCCGTACAGGGGGTATGTCCAATGAGCAGTTCTTC
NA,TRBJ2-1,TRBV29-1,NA,CSVEDHPDSPREQFF,TGCAGCGTTGAAGATCATCCCGACAGCCCTCGGGAGCAGTTCTTC
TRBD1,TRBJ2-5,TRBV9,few,CASSVQTGGTETQYF,TGTGCCAGCAGCGTCCAGACAGGGGGCACGGAGACCCAGTACTTC
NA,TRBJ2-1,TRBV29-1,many,CSVGGPSSYNEQFF,TGCAGCGTTGGCGGGCCAAGCTCCTACAATGAGCAGTTCTTC
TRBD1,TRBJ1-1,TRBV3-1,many,CASSLRTGTGGTEAFF,TGTGCCAGCAGTCTAAGAACCGGGACAGGGGGCACTGAAGCTTTCTTT
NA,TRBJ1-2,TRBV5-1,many,CASSLERFGYGYTF,TGCGCCAGCAGCTTGGAAAGGTTCGGCTATGGCTACACCTTC
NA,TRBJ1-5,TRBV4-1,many,CASSGIANQPQHF,TGCGCCAGCAGCGGGATTGCCAATCAGCCCCAGCATTTT
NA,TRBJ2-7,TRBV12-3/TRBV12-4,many,CASQSRDNSYEQYF,TGTGCCAGCCAATCTCGGGACAACTCCTACGAGCAGTACTTC
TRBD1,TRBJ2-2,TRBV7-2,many,CASSLFGTGRTGELFF,TGTGCCAGCAGCTTGTTCGGGACAGGAAGGACCGGGGAGCTGTTTTTT
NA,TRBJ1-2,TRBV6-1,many,CASSLTVNYGYTF,TGTGCCAGCAGTCTGACAGTGAACTATGGCTACACCTTC
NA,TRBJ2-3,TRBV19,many,CASAPRGLQSTQYF,TGTGCCAGTGCCCCCCGGGGTCTCCAAAGCACGCAGTATTTT
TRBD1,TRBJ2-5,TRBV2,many,CASSEQGEETQYF,TGTGCCAGCAGTGAACAGGGGGAAGAGACCCAGTACTTC
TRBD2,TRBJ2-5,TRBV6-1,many,CASSEGLAGGQETQYF,TGTGCCAGCAGTGAAGGACTAGCGGGAGGGCAAGAGACCCAGTACTTC
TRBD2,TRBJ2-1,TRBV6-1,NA,CASRGLGYNEQFF,TGTGCCAGCAGGGGACTAGGTTACAATGAGCAGTTCTTC
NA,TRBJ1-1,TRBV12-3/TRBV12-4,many,CASSPLGNTEAFF,TGTGCCAGCAGTCCTTTGGGGAACACTGAAGCTTTCTTT
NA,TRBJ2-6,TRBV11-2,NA,CASSVGGSSGANVLTF,TGTGCCAGCAGCGTAGGAGGCAGCTCTGGGGCCAACGTCCTGACTTTC
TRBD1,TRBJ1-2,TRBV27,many,CASSPGQIYGYTF,TGTGCCAGCAGCCCGGGACAGATCTATGGCTACACCTTC
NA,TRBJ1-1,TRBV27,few,CASSGSPNTEAFF,TGTGCCAGCAGTGGCAGCCCGAACACTGAAGCTTTCTTT
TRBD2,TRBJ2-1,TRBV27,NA,CASSLGTSDNEQFF,TGTGCCAGCAGTTTAGGGACTAGCGACAATGAGCAGTTCTTC
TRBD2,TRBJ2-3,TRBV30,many,CAWGLAGGFADTQYF,TGTGCCTGGGGACTAGCGGGAGGGTTTGCAGATACGCAGTATTTT
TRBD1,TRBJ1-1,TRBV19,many,CASSIEQGVGTEAFF,TGTGCCAGTAGTATAGAACAGGGGGTCGGCACTGAAGCTTTCTTT
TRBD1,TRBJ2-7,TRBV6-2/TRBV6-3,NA,CASSYGRDRGLYSYEQYF,TGTGCCAGCAGTTACGGCCGGGACAGGGGGCTTTATTCCTACGAGCAGTACTTC
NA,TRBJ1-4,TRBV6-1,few,CASIRGGGVEKLFF,TGTGCCAGCATCCGAGGAGGCGGGGTCGAAAAACTGTTTTTT
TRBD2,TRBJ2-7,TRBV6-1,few,CASRDGLAGYYEQYF,TGTGCCAGCAGAGACGGACTAGCGGGGTACTACGAGCAGTACTTC
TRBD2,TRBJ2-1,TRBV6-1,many,CASSPLAGGSYNEQFF,TGTGCCAGCAGTCCACTAGCGGGAGGCTCCTACAATGAGCAGTTCTTC
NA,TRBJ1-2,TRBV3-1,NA,CASSQEMGAALYGYTF,TGTGCCAGCAGCCAAGAGATGGGGGCCGCGCTCTATGGCTACACCTTC
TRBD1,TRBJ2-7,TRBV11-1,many,CASSLGTGGSYEQYF,TGTGCCAGCAGCTTGGGGACAGGGGGGTCCTACGAGCAGTACTTC
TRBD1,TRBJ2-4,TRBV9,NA,CASSATGGSLLDIQYF,TGTGCCAGCAGCGCGACAGGGGGATCCCTTTTAGACATTCAGTACTTC
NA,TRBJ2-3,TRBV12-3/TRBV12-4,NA,CASSQLARVTDTQYF,TGTGCCAGCAGCCAACTAGCAAGGGTAACAGATACGCAGTATTTT
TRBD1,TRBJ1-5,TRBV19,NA,CASSVGQANQPQHF,TGTGCCAGTAGTGTAGGACAGGCCAATCAGCCCCAGCATTTT
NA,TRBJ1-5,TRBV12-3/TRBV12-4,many,CASSLGPSNQPQHF,TGTGCCAGCAGTTTAGGGCCGAGCAATCAGCCCCAGCATTTT
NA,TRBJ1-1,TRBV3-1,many,CASSQAGTEAFF,TGTGCCAGCAGCCAGGCCGGAACTGAAGCTTTCTTT
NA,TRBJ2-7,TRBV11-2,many,CASSSYELDEQYF,TGTGCCAGCAGCTCCTACGAATTGGACGAGCAGTACTTC
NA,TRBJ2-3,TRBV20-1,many,CSAPESTDTQYF,TGCAGTGCCCCCGAAAGCACAGATACGCAGTATTTT
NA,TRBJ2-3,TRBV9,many,CASSAPADTQYF,TGTGCCAGCAGCGCCCCCGCAGATACGCAGTATTTT
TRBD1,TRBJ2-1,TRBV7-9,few,CASSQSGTGSNEQFF,TGTGCCAGCAGCCAATCCGGGACAGGGTCCAATGAGCAGTTCTTC
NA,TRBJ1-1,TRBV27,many,CASSHPERATEAFF,TGTGCCAGCAGTCACCCGGAGCGGGCCACTGAAGCTTTCTTT
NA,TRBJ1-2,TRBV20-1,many,CSYPLLVGGYGYTF,TGCAGTTATCCCCTCTTGGTGGGGGGCTATGGCTACACCTTC
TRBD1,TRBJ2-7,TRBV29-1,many,CSVEGGQGADYEQYF,TGCAGCGTTGAAGGGGGACAGGGGGCGGACTACGAGCAGTACTTC
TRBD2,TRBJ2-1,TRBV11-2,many,CASSGRLAGVRSYNEQFF,TGTGCCAGCAGCGGCAGACTAGCGGGAGTACGGTCCTACAATGAGCAGTTCTTC
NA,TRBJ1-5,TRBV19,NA,CASSGRGAYSNQPQHF,TGTGCCAGTTCCGGTAGGGGGGCATATAGCAATCAGCCCCAGCATTTT